The T cell receptor (beta chain) under discussion was sequenced for a study of graft-versus-host responses after intestinal transplantation (dated by TCRdb to about 2021). With regard to the full study: The transplants that recipients got were multivisceral, liver-intestinal, or isolated intestinal. To identify alloreactive clones, pre-transplant mixed lymphocyte reaction products were sequenced and compared with unstimulated pre-transplant donor and recipient T cells. Rather than going through the commercial service, samples from a few later patients were sequenced in-house on an Illumina MiSeq and processed with MiXCR. Donor T cell macrochimerism was defined as a peak of at least 4% donor T cells among recipient peripheral blood mononuclear cells. After intestinal transplantation, graft-versus-host and host-versus-graft alloreactive T cell clones in the graft, circulation and bone marrow were tracked using bulk TCR-beta CDR3 sequencing. Anti-thymocyte globulin induction was given to all recipients, followed by maintenance tacrolimus and steroids for approximately 3 years. A cohort of around 25 intestinal transplant recipients, including one retransplant, was enrolled, and 3 patients lacking pretransplant specimens were excluded.

Libraries were made using the immunoSEQ multiplex PCR assay. For most patients, high-throughput TCR-beta CDR3 sequencing of genomic DNA was performed by Adaptive Biotechnologies. Regarding the original processing steps: TCR sequencing data for 15 to 20 patients were retrieved from Adaptive's ImmunoSEQ software; a few other patients were processed with MiXCR and VDJtools. CDR3 nucleotide sequences shared by donor and recipient were removed because the origin of these sequences could not be assigned. To count as alloreactive, a clone needed at least 2-fold expansion over unstimulated cells and a minimum CFSE-low frequency of 0.002% (template counts) or 0.001% (read counts). Mappable clones were those detected in sequenced pre-transplant spleen, lymph node, or MLR CFSE-low populations of the donor or recipient. Cumulative frequency of alloreactive clones was calculated as a percentage of all sequences weighted by copy number. What TCRdb holds here is the immuneACCESS table cut down to in-frame rearrangements. Part of the clones is not present; checked against another copy, under half of the missing clones reflect an unresolved V gene, and the others are unexplained. V, J and clone size are those of that table, while D and trimming were read from the DNA. This sample comprises approximately 60,000 clones, about 87% of them detected only once. The ten largest make up roughly 1.5% of the sample.

Concerning this clone itself: The antigen it binds to is not known. Base qualities are missing; no much larger clone stands one base away.

Based on the germline V gene (reference sequence), the CDR1 and CDR2 sequences are SGHKS and YYEKEE. The junction shows trimming of 5 bases on V and 5 bases on J, and the gene matches do not reach 3 bases of it. The CDR3 sequence holds 12 residues, the cysteine and phenylalanine included. The retained sequence is limited to the CDR3, 36 bases, with the frame set at the first base. Blood samples were collected up to 4 times in the first month after transplant and then at least monthly when available. On the study overall, not on this receptor specifically: Early after transplant, declines in HvG clones were associated with peak levels of circulating GvH clones. GvH clones were found in recipient bone marrow, and some of the GvH clones appeared earlier in ileal mucosa or blood, which is consistent with an intestinal mucosal origin. The conclusions were limited by the relatively low number and heterogeneity of the intestinal transplant patients. High GvH to HvG T cell clonal ratios were observed in the allografts of patients with donor T cell macrochimerism.

The source was PBMCs, collected 26 days after transplant. The receptor was derived from a human patient who received an intestinal transplant, so some T cells may come from the graft donor. Here the chain combines TRBV5-5 and TRBJ1-1, with TRBD1 identical over 7 junction bases. The CDR3 region: CASSPGGTEAFF. The nucleotide sequence reads TGTGCCAGCAGTCCAGGGGGTACTGAAGCTTTCTTT.